These 6 T cell receptor beta chains were all obtained from the same sample, sequenced in a study of T cell clones after liver transplantation. TCRdb's copy holds only in-frame clones and misses some; the assay was immunoSEQ multiplex PCR. The sample yields 5,000 to 6,500 clones, 25% to 35% seen once. These TCRs are of unknown antigen specificity. TCRbeta sequences of proliferating CFSE-low MLR cells were labeled alloreactive. Sequencing used CD4+ T cells from cultured PBMCs. These receptors all stem from a human patient who received a liver transplant. Some T cells may be the graft donor's.

The sample holds a few counts of this clone. The chain has TRBV5-1 and TRBJ1-4, with 7 bases that match TRBD1. Germline trimming cut 0 bases from V and 8 bases from J; bases unmatched to any gene: 10. The CDR3 contains 16 residues. The germline V gene encodes CDR1 SGHRS and CDR2 YFSETQ. The CDR3: CASSLESWGQKEKLFF. The CDR3 nucleotides read TGCGCCAGCAGCTTGGAGAGTTGGGGACAGAAGGAAAAACTGTTTTTT.

J is TRBJ2-7 and V is TRBV7-1; 8 bases are shared with TRBD1. TRBV7-1 is an ORF for which the function is uncertain. The CDR3 totals 14 residues. The ends lost 5 bases at V and 3 bases at J; junction bases unmatched: 6. In nucleotides, the CDR3 is TGTGCCAGCAGCCCGAGGACAGGGCACTACGAGCAGTACTTC. Encoded protein: CASSPRTGHYEQYF.

This clone was counted only a few times. A read error may account for a junction end that differs from germline. The chain carries TRBV7-6 and TRBJ2-1; D tentatively reads TRBD1 or TRBD2 (5 bases each). This CDR3 region has 12 residues. Germline-derived CDR1 and CDR2 are SGHVS and FNYEAQ. The CDR3 is CASSLAGVVRVF. The CDR3 DNA reads as TGTGCCAGCAGCTTAGCGGGGGTAGTTAGGGTCTTC.

This clone has just a few counts. The chain couples TRBV9 to TRBJ1-6; TRBD1 matches at 10 bases. Germline CDR1 reads SGDLS; CDR2 reads YYNGEE. The CDR3 consists of 14 residues. The V and J ends lost 3 bases and 10 bases, in that order; junction bases with no gene match: 4. The CDR3 is CASSARQGASPLHF. CDR3 DNA sequence: TGTGCCAGCAGCGCACGACAGGGGGCCTCACCCCTCCACTTT.

This clone is labeled as large (0.1 to 1%). Other DNA sequences in this sample translate to the same CDR3. V usage is TRBV2 and J usage is TRBJ2-7, with D perhaps matching TRBD2 (6 bases). Deletions cut 5 bases from V and 6 bases from J, with 20 bases between. This CDR3 comprises 15 residues. Germline loops: CDR1 SNHLY, CDR2 FYNNEI. DNA of the CDR3: TGTGCCAGCAGTTATACCGGGACCGTGGGGGGCGAGCAGTACTTC. Translation gives CASSYTGTVGGEQYF.

V and J are TRBV28 and TRBJ2-6; the D gene is possibly TRBD1 (7 bases). This CDR3 is 15 amino acids long. Germline V gives CDR1 MDHEN, CDR2 SYDVKM. V lost 7 bases and J lost 1, with 11 bases in between. The CDR3 coding sequence is TGTGCCAGCACCTCAGGGGGGTCTGGGGCCAACGTCCTGACTTTC. The encoded protein is CASTSGGSGANVLTF.